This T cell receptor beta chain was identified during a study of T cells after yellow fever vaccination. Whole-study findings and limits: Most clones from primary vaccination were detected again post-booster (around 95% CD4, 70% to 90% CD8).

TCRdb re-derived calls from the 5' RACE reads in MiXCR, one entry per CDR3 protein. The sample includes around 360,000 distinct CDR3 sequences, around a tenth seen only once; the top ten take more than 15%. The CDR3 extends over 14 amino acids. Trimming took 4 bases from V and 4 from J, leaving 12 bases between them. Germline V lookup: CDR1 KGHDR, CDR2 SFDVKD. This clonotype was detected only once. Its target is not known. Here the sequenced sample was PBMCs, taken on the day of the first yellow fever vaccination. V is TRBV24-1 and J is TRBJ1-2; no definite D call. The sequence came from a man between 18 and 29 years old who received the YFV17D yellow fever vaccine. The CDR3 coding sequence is TGTGCCACCAGTGACAATGGGTTCCGCTATGGCTACACCTTC. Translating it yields CATSDNGFRYGYTF.